These 13 T cell receptor beta chains originate from one sample sequenced in a study of T cell responses to AZD1222 COVID-19 vaccine. The table came from immunoSEQ multiplex PCR; TCRdb's copy has only in-frame clones and leaves some out. The data hold over 150,000 clones, with around 87% observed a single time. Material: peripheral blood, obtained 28 days after the second AZD1222 dose. The receptor source for this set is an adult who received the AZD1222 COVID-19 vaccine.

This clone was counted only a few times. The gene calls are TRBV19 and TRBJ1-6, with a possible D match to TRBD1 (6 bases). This CDR3 spans 16 amino acids. The V end lost 7 bases, the J end lost 4 bases, and 17 bases lay between the germline ends. The germline CDR1 and CDR2 sequences are LNHDA and SQIVND (reference sequence). The CDR3 loop is CASTVQGGIYNSPLHF. DNA of the CDR3: TGTGCCAGTACGGTACAGGGTGGTATTTATAATTCACCCCTCCACTTT.

The rearrangement joins TRBV30 to TRBJ1-3; D remains ambiguous. V lost 7 bases and J 0 bases, leaving 7 bases between the germline ends. The CDR3 length is 12 residues. CDR1 and CDR2 (germline): GTSNPN, SVGIG (reference sequence). CDR3: CALSSSGNTIYF. CDR3 DNA sequence: TGTGCCTTATCGAGCTCTGGAAACACCATATATTTT.

The DNA for the CDR3 is TGCAGTGCTACCAGGGATACGCAGTATTTT. Translation gives CSATRDTQYF. The rearrangement links TRBV20-1 to TRBJ2-3; D ambiguous. Looked up from germline, CDR1 is DFQATT and CDR2 is SNEGSKA (reference sequence). This CDR3 is built from 10 residues. V dropped 4 bases and J dropped 6 bases, with 5 bases sitting between them.

This chain uses TRBV13 with TRBJ2-3, with TRBD2 identical over 8 bases. The germline gives CDR1 PRHDT, CDR2 FYEKMQ (reference sequence). Trimming at V came to 5 bases and at J to 14 bases, leaving 9 bases not matched to a gene. The CDR3 loop spans 12 amino acids. The CDR3, as DNA: TGTGCCAGCAGCATGCTAGCGGGCCAACGGTATTTT. Its protein product is CASSMLAGQRYF.

This clone showed up just once. The chain employs TRBV18 and TRBJ1-3, with D maybe TRBD1 (5 bases). With 2 bases removed from V and 0 bases from J, the gap between germline ends came to 14 bases. The CDR3 contains 17 residues. Germline assignment: CDR1 KGHSH and CDR2 LQKENI. CDR3: CASSPIGRDFSGNTIYF. The CDR3 DNA is TGTGCCAGCTCACCAATTGGACGGGACTTCTCTGGAAACACCATATATTTT.

This clone has a single count. This chain links TRBV30 with TRBJ2-1, with D perhaps matching TRBD2 (5 bases). Germline-derived CDR1 and CDR2 are GTSNPN and SVGIG (reference sequence). This CDR3 comprises 15 residues. V was trimmed by 3 bases and J by 0 bases, leaving 12 bases between them. DNA for the CDR3: TGTGCCTGGAGGGCGGACTTGAGCTCCTACAATGAGCAGTTCTTC. Residues: CAWRADLSSYNEQFF.

The V gene is TRBV4-1, the J gene TRBJ2-5; perhaps TRBD2 as D (6 bases). Germline loops: CDR1 MGHRA, CDR2 YSYEKL. V was clipped by 0 bases and J by 3 bases, with 14 bases between them. The CDR3 consists of 16 residues. The CDR3 DNA sequence: TGCGCCAGCAGCCAAGATCGGGAGTCCACAGAAGAGACCCAGTACTTC. Its translation: CASSQDRESTEETQYF.

The chain employs TRBV6-1 and TRBJ1-1; D call uncertain. The CDR3 totals 14 residues. Germline values: CDR1 MNHNS, CDR2 SASEGT. The V end was cut by 2 bases, the J end by 4 bases, with 11 bases between. The CDR3 DNA reads TGTGCCAGCAGTGAAACAGTAGGGCGCACTGAAGCTTTCTTT. This sequence encodes CASSETVGRTEAFF.

This clone was seen a handful of times. This sequence joins TRBV5-1 and TRBJ1-2, with 9 bases fitting TRBD1. Trimming took 1 base from V and 4 from J; bases not matched to a gene: 5. CDR1 is SGHRS, CDR2 YFSETQ, per germline. The CDR3 has 15 residues. CDR3 DNA sequence: TGCGCCAGCAGCTTGAACTGGGGACAGGGCTATGGCTACACCTTC. Its protein product is CASSLNWGQGYGYTF. Combining the CDR3 with reference TRBV5-1 and TRBJ1-2 gives the whole variable domain KAGVTQTPRYLIKTRGQQVTLSCSPISGHRSVSWYQQTPGQGLQFLFEYFSETQRNKGNFPGRFSGRQFSNSRSEMNVSTLELGDSALYLCASSLNWGQGYGYTFGSGTRLTVV.

The chain combines TRBV7-9 with TRBJ1-2; D may be TRBD1 (6 bases). Germline assignment: CDR1 SEHNR and CDR2 FQNEAQ (reference sequence). V was shortened by 6 bases and J by 5 bases, with 25 bases between the two germline ends. CDR3 size: 17 residues. The CDR3, as DNA: TGTGCCAGCAGTTCCATTCAAGGACGTAGGGGGGCATATGGCTACACCTTC. It translates to CASSSIQGRRGAYGYTF.

This chain uses TRBV10-3 with TRBJ2-5; tentative D call: TRBD1 (5 bases). The CDR3 length is 14 residues. CDR1 and CDR2 from the germline V gene are ENHRY and SYGVKD. With 0 bases removed from V and 4 bases from J, the gap between germline ends came to 9 bases. The CDR3 reads CAISESAQGETQYF. CDR3 nucleotide sequence: TGTGCCATCAGTGAGTCGGCGCAGGGAGAGACCCAGTACTTC.

The chain's CDR3 is CAWDVGGNSPLHF. CDR3 sequence (DNA): TGTGCCTGGGACGTGGGGGGTAATTCACCCCTCCACTTT. J is TRBJ1-6 and V is TRBV30; tentatively, D is TRBD1 (5 bases). Germline CDR1 reads GTSNPN; CDR2 reads SVGIG (reference sequence). V was clipped by 5 bases and J by 6 bases, with 11 bases between them. This CDR3 contains 13 residues.

This clone was counted between two and nine times. The V call is TRBV18, the J call TRBJ1-1; D might be TRBD1 (5 bases). V was shortened by 2 bases and J by 5 bases, with 9 bases between the two germline ends. Germline assignment: CDR1 KGHSH and CDR2 LQKENI. CDR3 length: 13 amino acids. The CDR3 protein is CASSPGEGTEAFF. The CDR3 DNA reads TGTGCCAGCTCACCAGGGGAGGGGACTGAAGCTTTCTTT.